The 25 T cell receptor beta chains presented below share a single source sample, sequenced in a study of OX40 agonist ivuxolimab in advanced cancers. Produced via immunoSEQ multiplex PCR; TCRdb's table is partial and in-frame only. The table lists around 26,000 clones, less than 90% of them singletons. The sample here was CD4+ or CD8+ T cells sorted from blood, taken in a trial of the OX40 agonist ivuxolimab. The receptors were sampled from an adult with an advanced solid tumor such as melanoma, head and neck, liver or kidney cancer.

This sequence joins TRBV5-1 and TRBJ1-2; TRBD1 matches at 7 bases. This CDR3 region has 13 residues. The J segment lost 4 bases and the V segment lost 4 bases, leaving 4 bases of the junction unmatched. The germline V gene encodes CDR1 SGHRS and CDR2 YFSETQ. The CDR3 here is CASSPGTAYGYTF. The CDR3, as DNA: TGCGCCAGCAGCCCCGGGACAGCCTATGGCTACACCTTC. Full variable domain (remainder filled in from reference TRBV5-1 and TRBJ1-2): KAGVTQTPRYLIKTRGQQVTLSCSPISGHRSVSWYQQTPGQGLQFLFEYFSETQRNKGNFPGRFSGRQFSNSRSEMNVSTLELGDSALYLCASSPGTAYGYTFGSGTRLTVV.

The rearrangement joins TRBV2 to TRBJ1-1; no clear D gene. The ends were cut back, 7 bases at V and 6 bases at J, with 9 bases in the middle. The CDR3 sequence is 11 residues long. Per the germline V gene, CDR1 is SNHLY and CDR2 is FYNNEI. The CDR3 reads CASNSWAEAFF. For the CDR3, the DNA is TGTGCCAGCAATAGCTGGGCTGAAGCTTTCTTT.

The gene calls are TRBV14 and TRBJ2-7, with D uncertain. Trimming pared 4 bases from V and 4 bases from J, leaving 8 bases between. Germline V gene data show CDR1 as SGHDN and CDR2 as FVKESK. The CDR3 has 12 amino acids. CDR3 loop: CASSPDYYEQYF. The CDR3 DNA follows: TGTGCCAGCAGCCCGGATTATTACGAGCAGTACTTC.

The chain combines TRBV5-1 with TRBJ1-2; D uncertain. Germline CDR1 and CDR2: SGHRS and YFSETQ. This CDR3 spans 14 amino acids. V lost 4 bases to trimming and J lost 4 bases, with 14 bases between them. CDR3 nucleotide sequence: TGCGCCAGCAGCCCTGGTGGCATCGGCTATGGCTACACCTTC. Translated, it gives CASSPGGIGYGYTF.

The chain links TRBV5-1 to TRBJ1-2; D is possibly TRBD1 (5 bases). V dropped 1 base and J dropped 4 bases, with 14 bases sitting between them. This CDR3 comprises 15 residues. The germline CDR1 and CDR2 sequences are SGHRS and YFSETQ. CDR3 region: CASSLRAGTGYGYTF. The DNA of the CDR3 is TGCGCCAGCAGCTTGCGCGCGGGGACTGGCTATGGCTACACCTTC. Based on the CDR3 plus reference TRBV5-1 and TRBJ1-2, the full variable domain is KAGVTQTPRYLIKTRGQQVTLSCSPISGHRSVSWYQQTPGQGLQFLFEYFSETQRNKGNFPGRFSGRQFSNSRSEMNVSTLELGDSALYLCASSLRAGTGYGYTFGSGTRLTVV.

The rearrangement links TRBV19 to TRBJ1-4; D remains ambiguous. Looked up from germline, CDR1 is LNHDA and CDR2 is SQIVND (reference sequence). This CDR3 comprises 13 residues. V dropped 2 bases and J dropped 14 bases, with 15 bases sitting between them. The CDR3 loop reads CASSILSGDRLFF. The CDR3 region has the DNA TGTGCCAGTAGTATACTCTCGGGCGATAGGCTGTTTTTT.

The rearrangement uses TRBV5-6 and TRBJ2-6; unclear D gene. The CDR3 spans 15 residues. Trimming took 0 bases from V and 3 from J, leaving 7 bases between them. The germline V gene encodes CDR1 SGHDT and CDR2 YYEEEE. CDR3 nucleotide sequence: TGTGCCAGCAGCTTGGGTGGGTTTGGGGCCAACGTCCTGACTTTC. Its translation: CASSLGGFGANVLTF. Supplemented by reference TRBV5-6 and TRBJ2-6, the full variable domain reads DAGVTQSPTHLIKTRGQQVTLRCSPKSGHDTVSWYQQALGQGPQFIFQYYEEEERQRGNFPDRFSGHQFPNYSSELNVNALLLGDSALYLCASSLGGFGANVLTFGAGSRLTVL.

This clone was observed a single time. The chain recombines TRBV7-9 with TRBJ1-5; no firm D call. The germline CDR1 and CDR2 sequences are SEHNR and FQNEAQ (reference sequence). CDR3 size: 12 residues. The V end was cut by 8 bases, the J end by 0 bases, with 5 bases between. CDR3 nucleotides: TGTGCCAGCGGGGATAGCAATCAGCCCCAGCATTTT. Its protein product is CASGDSNQPQHF.

This clone appeared once. V gene TRBV5-1 combines with J gene TRBJ2-1, with D tentatively TRBD1 (6 bases). Between the trimmed V and J ends, which lost 5 bases and 6 bases, there was a span of 15 bases. Germline lookup yields CDR1 SGHRS and CDR2 YFSETQ. There are 14 residues in the CDR3. This CDR3 reads CASRPWMGANEQFF. The DNA for the CDR3 is TGCGCCAGCAGACCGTGGATGGGGGCCAATGAGCAGTTCTTC.

The chain uses TRBV6-1 and TRBJ2-7; the D gene could be TRBD1 or TRBD2 (5 bases each). V was clipped by 4 bases and J by 0 bases, with 16 bases between them. The CDR3 length is 16 residues. Germline loops: CDR1 MNHNS, CDR2 SASEGT. The CDR3 nucleotides are TGTGCCAGCAGTGGGGAGACAGATCCTCACTCCTACGAGCAGTACTTC. It is translated as CASSGETDPHSYEQYF.

The rearrangement links TRBV27 to TRBJ1-1, with 8 bases matching TRBD1. The CDR3 has 14 amino acids. CDR1 and CDR2 from the germline V gene are MNHEY and SMNVEV (reference sequence). Trimming at V came to 0 bases and at J to 7 bases, leaving 4 bases not matched to a gene. The CDR3 DNA reads as TGTGCCAGCAGTTTATCCGACGGACAGGGTGAAGCTTTCTTT. Translating it yields CASSLSDGQGEAFF.

This chain uses TRBV9 with TRBJ1-1; D perhaps matches TRBD1 (6 bases). CDR1 is SGDLS, CDR2 YYNGEE, per germline. Trimming removed 3 bases at V and 0 bases at J, with 12 bases between. CDR3 length equals 15 residues. CDR3 loop: CASSDEQGVNTEAFF. The CDR3 DNA follows: TGTGCCAGCAGCGACGAACAGGGAGTGAACACTGAAGCTTTCTTT.

This chain connects TRBV11-2 to TRBJ2-7, with TRBD1 matching over 9 bases. The germline CDR1 and CDR2 sequences are SGHAT and FQNNGV. Unmatched junction bases numbered 8, after V lost 10 bases and J lost 4 bases. The CDR3 has 13 residues. The CDR3 region has the DNA TGTGCCACCTCTCCACAGGGGGCATACGAGCAGTACTTC. Translation: CATSPQGAYEQYF.

CDR3 nucleotides: TGTGCCAGCAGTCCCAGGGGGGGCGGACGGTACGAGCAGTACTTC. This gives the protein CASSPRGGGRYEQYF. This chain uses TRBV27 with TRBJ2-7, with D perhaps matching TRBD1 or TRBD2 (7 bases each). V dropped 5 bases and J dropped 4 bases, with 18 bases sitting between them. The CDR3 covers 15 residues. CDR1 MNHEY and CDR2 SMNVEV come from the germline V gene (reference sequence).

The rearrangement joins TRBV27 to TRBJ2-7; TRBD1 aligns across 10 bases. Losses at the gene ends were 7 bases for V and 2 bases for J; bases not matched to a gene: 8. CDR1 MNHEY and CDR2 SMNVEV come from the germline V gene (reference sequence). This CDR3 comprises 15 residues. The CDR3, as DNA: TGTGCCAGCACATGGTTGGGGACAGGGGCCTACGAGCAGTACTTC. It translates to CASTWLGTGAYEQYF.

The chain couples TRBV28 to TRBJ2-7; a weak D match, TRBD1 (6 bases). This CDR3 spans 15 amino acids. Trimming shortened V by 3 bases and J by 3 bases, and 15 bases separated the two germline ends. Per the germline V gene, CDR1 is MDHEN and CDR2 is SYDVKM. The DNA for the CDR3 is TGTGCCAGCAGTTTCTCGGACAGCTTCTTCTACGAGCAGTACTTC. It translates to CASSFSDSFFYEQYF.

The rearrangement joins TRBV7-9 to TRBJ2-1, with D perhaps assigned TRBD1 or TRBD2 (6 bases each). There are 13 residues in the CDR3. Trimming stripped 3 bases from V and 8 bases from J, with 11 bases between. Per germline, CDR1 SEHNR and CDR2 FQNEAQ (reference sequence). DNA for the CDR3: TGTGCCAGCAGCTTGAGGGGGGTGGATGAGCAGTTCTTC. The encoded protein is CASSLRGVDEQFF. The variable domain in full, with the rest retrieved from reference TRBV7-9 and TRBJ2-1, is DTGVSQNPRHKITKRGQNVTFRCDPISEHNRLYWYRQTLGQGPEFLTYFQNEAQLEKSRLLSDRFSAERPKGSFSTLEIQRTEQGDSAMYLCASSLRGVDEQFFGPGTRLTVL.

The chain has TRBV11-2 and TRBJ1-4; TRBD1 agrees at 10 bases. The CDR3 contains 15 residues. V dropped 5 bases and J dropped 6; count of bases not matched to a gene: 6. Per germline, CDR1 SGHAT and CDR2 FQNNGV. CDR3 loop: CASSPPGQGYEKLFF. The CDR3 DNA reads as TGTGCCAGCAGCCCTCCGGGACAGGGGTATGAAAAACTGTTTTTT.

This clone was found many times. DNA of the CDR3: TGTGCCTGGACGGCCAGCCCCCCAACTGAAGCTTTCTTT. As protein: CAWTASPPTEAFF. The J gene is TRBJ1-1, the V gene TRBV30; D is undetermined. CDR3 length equals 13 residues. Germline values: CDR1 GTSNPN, CDR2 SVGIG (reference sequence). Trimming left V 4 bases short and J 5 bases short, with 14 bases between.

The V gene is TRBV27, the J gene TRBJ1-6; D is unclear. V shed 6 bases and J shed 5 bases, with 11 bases lying between them. The CDR3 runs 14 residues. Germline CDR1 MNHEY, CDR2 SMNVEV (reference sequence). CDR3 coding DNA: TGTGCCAGCAGCTCACTCGGTAATAATTCACCCCTCCACTTT. Amino acid sequence: CASSSLGNNSPLHF.

The chain employs TRBV11-2 and TRBJ2-2; the match to TRBD1 covers 7 bases. Germline-derived CDR1 and CDR2 are SGHAT and FQNNGV. The CDR3 consists of 14 residues. With 5 bases clipped from V and 6 bases from J, the junction kept 6 bases outside the gene matches. CDR3 sequence (DNA): TGTGCCAGCAGCCACGGGACAGTCCCCGGGGAGCTGTTTTTT. Translated, it gives CASSHGTVPGELFF.

This clone was observed a few times. CDR3 residues: CASSAIQGWLTEAFF. CDR3 in DNA: TGCGCCAGCAGTGCAATACAGGGGTGGCTCACTGAAGCTTTCTTT. The rearrangement joins TRBV10-1 to TRBJ1-1, with 7 bases identical to TRBD1. Germline CDR1 reads WNHNN; CDR2 reads SYGVQD (reference sequence). V dropped 4 bases and J dropped 4; count of bases not matched to a gene: 9. This CDR3 comprises 15 residues.

The chain has TRBV9 and TRBJ1-1; TRBD1 matches at 8 bases. The length of the CDR3 is 15 residues. The germline gives CDR1 SGDLS, CDR2 YYNGEE. The V and J ends lost 4 bases and 5 bases, in that order; junction bases with no gene match: 10. As DNA, the CDR3 is TGTGCCAGCAGCCCTTACCAGGGGGCGGGTACTGAAGCTTTCTTT. Translating gives CASSPYQGAGTEAFF.

The gene calls are TRBV7-9 and TRBJ2-5, with 7 bases identical to TRBD1. Germline assignment: CDR1 SEHNR and CDR2 FQNEAQ (reference sequence). Trimming removed 4 bases from V and 2 bases from J; junction bases left unmatched: 7. This CDR3 has 15 amino acids. The CDR3 coding sequence is TGTGCCAGCAGCTCACCTCAGGGGGTACAAGAGACCCAGTACTTC. Translation: CASSSPQGVQETQYF. The variable domain in full, completed from reference TRBV7-9 and TRBJ2-5, reads DTGVSQNPRHKITKRGQNVTFRCDPISEHNRLYWYRQTLGQGPEFLTYFQNEAQLEKSRLLSDRFSAERPKGSFSTLEIQRTEQGDSAMYLCASSSPQGVQETQYFGPGTRLLVL.

The chain employs TRBV5-4 and TRBJ2-5, with D hard to call. The germline V gene encodes CDR1 SGHNT and CDR2 YYREEE (reference sequence). This CDR3 has 15 amino acids. V lost 4 bases and J 4 bases, leaving 17 bases between the germline ends. The CDR3 nucleotides read TGTGCCAGCAGCCTCAACCCCGACTCACCAGAGACCCAGTACTTC. It codes for CASSLNPDSPETQYF. Together with reference TRBV5-4 and TRBJ2-5, the CDR3 gives the full variable domain: ETGVTQSPTHLIKTRGQQVTLRCSSQSGHNTVSWYQQALGQGPQFIFQYYREEENGRGNFPPRFSGLQFPNYSSELNVNALELDDSALYLCASSLNPDSPETQYFGPGTRLLVL.